This is a list of T cell receptor beta chains from one sample in a study of OX40 agonist ivuxolimab in advanced cancers. The repertoire was sequenced with immunoSEQ multiplex PCR; TCRdb's copy has only in-frame clones and lacks some. The sample holds about 120,000 clones, 85% to 90% seen once. The sample consisted of CD4+ or CD8+ T cells sorted from blood, taken in a trial of the OX40 agonist ivuxolimab. The receptors originated from an adult with an advanced solid tumor such as melanoma, head and neck, liver or kidney cancer. CDR3s include the opening cysteine and the closing phenylalanine or tryptophan. The order of the fields is D gene, J gene, V gene, clone size, CDR3 DNA, CDR3 protein. The D gene is left open where the match is weak. A row's size may be missing; if present it is once, few, many or a size class.

>TRBD1|TRBJ1-1|TRBV10-3|NA
TGTGCCATCCGGGACAGCGGGAACACTGAAGCTTTCTTT
CAIRDSGNTEAFF
>NA|TRBJ2-3|TRBV27|NA
TGTGCCAGCAGGCCGGCCTTTGCAGATACGCAGTATTTT
CASRPAFADTQYF
>TRBD2|TRBJ2-1|TRBV19|NA
TGTGCCAGTAGTGCCATGACTAGCGGGGGGACGTACAATGAGCAGTTCTTC
CASSAMTSGGTYNEQFF
>NA|TRBJ1-1|TRBV18|NA
TGTGCCAGCTCCCCATTTGTAGGGTCGTGGAGGAACACTGAAGCTTTCTTT
CASSPFVGSWRNTEAFF
>TRBD2|TRBJ2-1|TRBV6-5|NA
TGTGCCAGCAGTTCCCACTCGGGGGGGAATCCGTTCTTC
CASSSHSGGNPFF
>NA|TRBJ2-2|TRBV5-4|NA
TGTGCCACCACCGGGACCGGGGAGCTGTTTTTT
CATTGTGELFF
>NA|TRBJ2-5|TRBV10-3|NA
TGTGCCATCAGTGAGACGGGGGGCGTGAAGACCCAGTACTTC
CAISETGGVKTQYF
>TRBD2|TRBJ2-7|TRBV6-1|NA
TGTGCCAGCAGGGCGAAGCGGGGCTTCCCCTACGAGCAGTACTTC
CASRAKRGFPYEQYF
>NA|TRBJ1-4|TRBV28|NA
TGTGCCAGCATCAACCAGGGTCCGGGTGAAAAACTGTTTTTT
CASINQGPGEKLFF
>NA|TRBJ1-2|TRBV5-1|NA
TGCGCCAGCAGCTTGGTCAGGGATGGCTACACCTTC
CASSLVRDGYTF
>NA|TRBJ1-2|TRBV29-1|few
TGCAGCGCACGAAAGGAGGCCTATGGCTACACCTTC
CSARKEAYGYTF
>NA|TRBJ1-5|TRBV6-5|NA
TGTGCCAGCAGGGTTACAAGCAATCAGCCCCAGCATTTT
CASRVTSNQPQHF
>NA|TRBJ2-1|TRBV11-3|once
TGTGCCAGCAGCTTAAATGCAGCTGACAATGAGCAGTTCTTC
CASSLNAADNEQFF
>NA|TRBJ2-7|TRBV7-2|NA
TGTGCCAGCAGCTTAGCGAACGGACAGTACCACGAGCAGTACTTC
CASSLANGQYHEQYF
>TRBD1|TRBJ2-5|TRBV30|NA
TGTGCCTGGTCTGGGACAGGCCAAGAGGCCCAGTACTTC
CAWSGTGQEAQYF
>NA|TRBJ1-5|TRBV27|NA
TGTGCCAGCAGTTTACGGTATGGCAATCAGCCCCAGCATTTT
CASSLRYGNQPQHF
>TRBD1|TRBJ1-3|TRBV28|NA
TGTGCCAGCAGTTTATCCGGACAGGGGAAGGGAAACACCATATATTTT
CASSLSGQGKGNTIYF
>NA|TRBJ2-7|TRBV7-6|NA
TGTGCCAGCAGCCCCCCCTACGAGCAGTACTTC
CASSPPYEQYF
>TRBD1|TRBJ1-2|TRBV10-3|NA
TGTGCCATCAGTGAGGCTCGGACAGGTCCCTATGGCTACACCTTC
CAISEARTGPYGYTF
>NA|TRBJ2-7|TRBV2|once
TGTGCCAGCAGTGAAGTGGGGCCGGGGGAGCAGTACTTC
CASSEVGPGEQYF
>NA|TRBJ2-7|TRBV2|NA
TGTGCCAGCAGTGAAGCGCTTCGAGAGCAGTACTTC
CASSEALREQYF
>NA|TRBJ2-1|TRBV11-3|NA
TGTGCCAGCAGCTTGCTTGCGGGGCAACTCCAGTTCTTC
CASSLLAGQLQFF
>NA|TRBJ1-3|TRBV6-1|few
TGTGCCTCTTCTTTAGGGTTTCTAAACACCATATATTTT
CASSLGFLNTIYF
>NA|TRBJ2-6|TRBV10-3|NA
TGTGCCACCTTATCCGGCAGGACAGAGGATTATGGGGCCAACGTCCTGACTTTC
CATLSGRTEDYGANVLTF
>NA|TRBJ1-3|TRBV7-8|NA
TGTGCCAGCAGCTTAGAGGGGGGGTCAGCTGGAAACACCATATATTTT
CASSLEGGSAGNTIYF
>NA|TRBJ1-2|TRBV11-2|NA
TGTGCCAGCAGCTTAGCGCAGTTTTATGGCTACACCTTC
CASSLAQFYGYTF
>NA|TRBJ1-2|TRBV30|NA
TGTGCCTGGATTAATAGTGGCCCCCTCTATGGCTACACCTTC
CAWINSGPLYGYTF
>TRBD1|TRBJ2-1|TRBV6-5|NA
TGTGCCAGCAGAGAGGGACAGGTTTCCTACAATGAGCAGTTCTTC
CASREGQVSYNEQFF
>NA|TRBJ1-1|TRBV5-4|NA
TGTGCCAGCAGCGGGTTCAGTCGGGGGGCGACAAACACTGAAGCTTTCTTT
CASSGFSRGATNTEAFF
>NA|TRBJ1-1|TRBV2|NA
TGTGCCAGTCGACAGGAGGGGATGAACACTGAAGCTTTCTTT
CASRQEGMNTEAFF
>NA|TRBJ1-2|TRBV28|NA
TGTGCCAGCGGAAAAGGACGGGAGGGCTACACCTTC
CASGKGREGYTF
>NA|TRBJ2-3|TRBV11-3|NA
TGTGCCAGCAGCTTAACTCGTTTAAGCACAGATACGCAGTATTTT
CASSLTRLSTDTQYF
>TRBD1|TRBJ1-4|TRBV18|NA
TGTGCCAGCTCACGAGGGGGCGGTGAAAAACTGTTTTTT
CASSRGGGEKLFF
>TRBD1|TRBJ1-2|TRBV14|few
TGTGCCAGCAGCCGAGCGGACAGGGTTGGTGGCTACACCTTC
CASSRADRVGGYTF
>TRBD1|TRBJ2-1|TRBV30|NA
TGTGCCTGGGGACAGGGGAATGAGCAGTTCTTC
CAWGQGNEQFF
>TRBD2|TRBJ2-7|TRBV7-2|NA
TGTGCCAGCAGCAAAAGCCGAGCGGGGGGCTCCTACGAGCAGTACTTC
CASSKSRAGGSYEQYF
>TRBD1|TRBJ1-2|TRBV19|NA
TGTGCCAGTAGTATTGCTCGGTTGATTCAGGGGGTTAAGCATGGCTACACCTTC
CASSIARLIQGVKHGYTF
>NA|TRBJ1-4|TRBV7-9|NA
TGTGCCAGCAGCTTGGCCTCGGGGCATGAAAAACTGTTTTTT
CASSLASGHEKLFF
>NA|TRBJ1-5|TRBV7-9|once
TGTGCCGCGGGAGATCAGCCCCAGCATTTT
CAAGDQPQHF
>TRBD1|TRBJ1-2|TRBV4-3|NA
TGCGCCAGCAGCCAGGGGTTAGGGACAGGGAACTATGGCTACACCTTC
CASSQGLGTGNYGYTF
>NA|TRBJ1-4|TRBV7-9|NA
TGTGCCAGCAGCCATTGGTTGGGGGATGCAACTAATGAAAAACTGTTTTTT
CASSHWLGDATNEKLFF
>NA|TRBJ2-7|TRBV19|NA
TGTGCCAGTAGTATGATCGAGGGTCAGTCCTACGAGCAGTACTTC
CASSMIEGQSYEQYF
>TRBD1|TRBJ1-6|TRBV28|NA
TGTGCCACCAAACTCGGGACAGCGGGAAATTCACCCCTCCACTTT
CATKLGTAGNSPLHF
>NA|TRBJ1-1|TRBV6-1|NA
TGTGCCAGCAGTGAGAGAACGCGGACTGAAGCTTTCTTT
CASSERTRTEAFF
>TRBD1|TRBJ1-2|TRBV28|NA
TGTGCCAGCAGTTTATTGACAGGGGACTTTAAGGGCTACACCTTC
CASSLLTGDFKGYTF
>TRBD1|TRBJ2-3|TRBV25-1|NA
TGTGCCAGCAGTCAAGGGACAGGGTCCGGCACAGATACGCAGTATTTT
CASSQGTGSGTDTQYF
>NA|TRBJ1-1|TRBV11-3|NA
TGTGCCAGCAGCCCAGACGGGGACGTCCAAGCTTTCTTT
CASSPDGDVQAFF
>NA|TRBJ1-1|TRBV6-5|few
TGTGCCAGCAGTTACTCCACGGACGGCAACACTGAAGCTTTCTTT
CASSYSTDGNTEAFF
>TRBD1|TRBJ2-5|TRBV28|NA
TGTGCCAGCAGAGGGACAGTGCAAGAGACCCAGTACTTC
CASRGTVQETQYF
>NA|TRBJ1-1|TRBV4-1|once
TGCGCCAGCAGCCAAGGCAGGGGACGGAACACTGAAGCTTTCTTT
CASSQGRGRNTEAFF